Below, 23 T cell receptor beta chains from the same sample are listed, as sequenced in a study of blood T cell repertoires in COVID-19. Produced via immunoSEQ multiplex PCR; TCRdb's table is partial and in-frame only. The table has around 260,000 clones, about 87% seen once. Source material: peripheral blood. The source is a woman aged 55-70 years with COVID-19, enrolled during active disease.

A single count supports this clone. The V and J genes are TRBV6-5 and TRBJ1-4; 10 nucleotides line up with TRBD1. Germline CDR1 and CDR2: MNHEY and SVGAGI. This CDR3 has 15 residues. Germline trimming cut 6 bases from V and 6 bases from J; bases unmatched to any gene: 7. The CDR3 sequence: CASRPSGTGDEKLFF. The CDR3 coding sequence is TGTGCCAGCAGGCCCAGCGGGACAGGGGATGAAAAACTGTTTTTT.

The CDR3 coding sequence is TGTGCCAGCAGCCCCACCGGGACAGGGGTTTATAGAGACACTGAAGCTTTCTTT. This sequence encodes CASSPTGTGVYRDTEAFF. The chain recombines TRBV4-2 with TRBJ1-1; 10 positions agree with TRBD1. This CDR3 region has 18 residues. From germline, CDR1 is LGHNA and CDR2 YNFKEQ. J lost 3 bases, V lost 4 bases, and 14 bases had no gene match.

The V and J genes are TRBV27 and TRBJ1-2; no reliable D call. V lost 8 bases and J 8 bases, leaving 12 bases between the germline ends. Germline lookup yields CDR1 MNHEY and CDR2 SMNVEV (reference sequence). The CDR3 is made up of 11 amino acids. The CDR3 is CASGEVRGYTF. In DNA, the CDR3 is TGTGCCAGCGGCGAGGTCCGCGGCTACACCTTC.

The V call is TRBV6-2 or TRBV6-3, the J call TRBJ2-1, with 13 nucleotides matching TRBD2. V lost 2 bases to trimming and J lost 2 bases; unmatched junction nucleotides: 9. Germline CDR1 MNHEY, CDR2 SVGEGT. CDR3 length equals 19 residues. The CDR3 is CASSYPTSGRLTPYNEQFF. The CDR3 DNA is TGTGCCAGCAGTTACCCGACTAGCGGGAGGTTGACGCCCTACAATGAGCAGTTCTTC.

The rearrangement links TRBV6-2 or TRBV6-3 to TRBJ1-4; D gene uncertain. V was trimmed by 2 bases and J by 7 bases, leaving 8 bases between them. Germline V CDR1 and CDR2: MNHEY, SVGEGT. This CDR3 contains 13 residues. DNA of the CDR3: TGTGCCAGCAGTTACGATGCGCTTGAAAAACTGTTTTTT. It specifies CASSYDALEKLFF.

The V call is TRBV19, the J call TRBJ2-2, with 7 bases lining up with TRBD1. J gave up 6 bases and V 3 bases, and 19 bases lay outside the gene matches. The CDR3 has 19 amino acids. The germline V gene has CDR1 LNHDA and CDR2 SQIVND (reference sequence). The CDR3, as DNA: TGTGCCAGTAGTATGTTTGGGCCGGGCAGGGGGAACTTTGCCGGGGAGCTGTTTTTT. Amino acids: CASSMFGPGRGNFAGELFF.

Only a few counts were recorded for this clone. The V gene is TRBV7-2, the J gene TRBJ2-4; D perhaps matches TRBD2 (5 bases). Trimming took off 1 base at V and 8 bases at J, with 15 bases between the two ends. CDR3 size: 15 residues. From germline, CDR1 is SGHTA and CDR2 FQGNSA. The CDR3 sequence: CASSLDGHTGDIQYF. In DNA, the CDR3 is TGTGCCAGCAGCTTAGACGGTCATACCGGGGACATTCAGTACTTC.

The genes are TRBV6-5 and TRBJ1-5, with 7 bases aligning to TRBD1. The germline gives CDR1 MNHEY, CDR2 SVGAGI. The CDR3 runs to 14 residues. V shed 6 bases and J 3 bases; nucleotides not matched to a gene: 5. The CDR3 DNA reads as TGTGCCAGCAGCCTCAGGGGGGACAATCAGCCCCAGCATTTT. Translation: CASSLRGDNQPQHF.

The V call is TRBV2, the J call TRBJ2-1; 13 nucleotides line up with TRBD2. The CDR3 is 16 residues long. Germline V gene data show CDR1 as SNHLY and CDR2 as FYNNEI. With 5 bases clipped from V and 16 bases from J, the junction kept 17 bases outside the gene matches. DNA of the CDR3: TGTGCCAGCAGTCTACCGGGACTAGCGGGACCTGGGGAGTGTTTCTTC. It specifies CASSLPGLAGPGECFF.

This chain uses TRBV28 with TRBJ1-5; D uncertain. CDR3 length equals 12 residues. Germline values: CDR1 MDHEN, CDR2 SYDVKM. The V end was cut by 10 bases, the J end by 6 bases, with 13 bases between. The CDR3 DNA follows: TGTGCCACAGCGGAGGCTTTTCAGCCCCAGCATTTT. Protein sequence: CATAEAFQPQHF.

This clone was detected only a few times. V is TRBV18 and J is TRBJ2-7; 10 bases are shared with TRBD1. This CDR3 region has 14 residues. V was pared by 3 bases and J by 2 bases, with 1 base of the junction left unmatched. Germline V gives CDR1 KGHSH, CDR2 LQKENI. The CDR3 is CASSPGTGAYEQYF. The CDR3 coding sequence is TGTGCCAGCTCACCGGGGACAGGGGCCTACGAGCAGTACTTC.

The J gene is TRBJ1-1, the V gene TRBV29-1; 7 nucleotides match TRBD1. Germline V gene data show CDR1 as SQVTM and CDR2 as ANQGSEA. The J segment lost 0 bases and the V segment lost 6 bases, leaving 10 bases of the junction unmatched. The CDR3 runs 15 residues. The CDR3 spells CSVRPGQYMNTEAFF. For the CDR3, the DNA is TGCAGCGTGCGCCCGGGACAGTACATGAACACTGAAGCTTTCTTT.

This chain uses TRBV3-1 (or the pseudogene TRBV3-2) with TRBJ1-2; TRBD1 matches at 12 bases. The junction had 10 bases not matched to a gene; V was cut back by 4 bases and J by 1 base. The CDR3 is 18 residues long. Germline V lookup: CDR1 LGHDT, CDR2 YNNKEL (reference sequence). CDR3: CASSLNRDRGLVNYGYTF. The CDR3 bases are TGTGCCAGCAGCCTAAACCGGGACAGGGGGCTAGTTAACTATGGCTACACCTTC.

This chain joins TRBV3-1 (or the pseudogene TRBV3-2) and TRBJ2-1, with D possibly TRBD2 on 7 matching bases. This CDR3 contains 12 residues. The V gene's germline CDR1 is LGHDT and CDR2 YNNKEL (reference sequence). The V end was cut by 2 bases, the J end by 10 bases, with 9 bases between. DNA for the CDR3: TGTGCCAGCAGCCAAAGCGGGACAGAGCAGTTCTTC. Translating gives CASSQSGTEQFF.

The genes are TRBV28 and TRBJ2-7; a possible D gene is TRBD1 (6 bases). Germline CDR1 is MDHEN and CDR2 is SYDVKM. There are 14 residues in the CDR3. Trimming took off 5 bases at V and 2 bases at J, with 13 bases between the two ends. The CDR3 nucleotides are TGTGCCAGCAGTCCCTACAGGGCCCCCTACGAGCAGTACTTC. Encoded protein: CASSPYRAPYEQYF.

This clone appeared once. The V gene is TRBV28, the J gene TRBJ1-3; D not resolved. V was shortened by 4 bases and J by 8 bases, with 9 bases between the two germline ends. Looked up from germline, CDR1 is MDHEN and CDR2 is SYDVKM. CDR3 size: 12 residues. The CDR3 loop reads CASSSRVYTIYF. The CDR3 DNA reads as TGTGCCAGCAGTTCGAGGGTTTACACCATATATTTT.

The chain carries TRBV7-2 and TRBJ1-2, with D possibly TRBD1 on 5 matching bases. The V end was cut by 2 bases, the J end by 13 bases, with 14 bases between. CDR3 length: 12 residues. Germline CDR1 is SGHTA and CDR2 is FQGNSA. The CDR3 nucleotides read TGTGCCAGCAGCTTACGGGGGTCGGGGCGCACCTTC. Protein: CASSLRGSGRTF.

The J gene is TRBJ1-1, the V gene TRBV23-1; D gene unclear. TRBV23-1 carries the ORF label, with uncertain function. V dropped 1 base and J dropped 0 bases, with 12 bases sitting between them. The length of the CDR3 is 16 residues. The CDR3 loop reads CASSQLQVIMNTEAFF. In DNA, the CDR3 is TGCGCCAGCAGTCAATTGCAGGTCATCATGAACACTGAAGCTTTCTTT.

This clone showed up just once. V is TRBV11-3 and J is TRBJ2-5, with TRBD2 identical over 13 bases. CDR3 length equals 16 residues. The J segment lost 2 bases and the V segment lost 5 bases, leaving 5 bases of the junction unmatched. Germline assignment: CDR1 SGHNT and CDR2 YENEEA. The CDR3 coding sequence is TGTGCCAGCAGCCAGAGGACTAGCGGGGGTCAAGAGACCCAGTACTTC. Translating gives CASSQRTSGGQETQYF. Combining the CDR3 with reference TRBV11-3 and TRBJ2-5 gives the whole variable domain EAGVVQSPRYKIIEKKQPVAFWCNPISGHNTLYWYLQNLGQGPELLIRYENEEAVDDSQLPKDRFSAERLKGVDSTLKIQPAELGDSAVYLCASSQRTSGGQETQYFGPGTRLLVL.

V is TRBV3-1 (or the pseudogene TRBV3-2) and J is TRBJ1-6; 10 bases match TRBD1. V dropped 3 bases and J dropped 7; count of bases not matched to a gene: 12. The CDR3 is 18 residues long. CDR1 and CDR2 (germline): LGHDT, YNNKEL (reference sequence). The CDR3 DNA reads as TGTGCCAGCAGCCACCGAAAGTTCGGGACAGGGGAGAATTCACCCCTCCACTTT. Translated, it gives CASSHRKFGTGENSPLHF.

The chain joins TRBV6-1 to TRBJ2-7, with 12 bases lining up with TRBD2. CDR3 length: 17 residues. Germline CDR1 and CDR2: MNHNS and SASEGT. J gave up 0 bases and V 2 bases, and 5 bases lay outside the gene matches. The CDR3 DNA follows: TGTGCCAGCAGTGAATCTCCTAGCGGGAGGGTCTCCTACGAGCAGTACTTC. Protein: CASSESPSGRVSYEQYF.

The rearrangement links TRBV29-1 to TRBJ1-2, with 7 bases lining up with TRBD1. Looked up from germline, CDR1 is SQVTM and CDR2 is ANQGSEA. The CDR3 has 12 amino acids. With 6 bases clipped from V and 4 bases from J, the junction kept 5 bases outside the gene matches. As DNA, the CDR3 is TGCAGCGTGGACAGGCCGGTCTATGGCTACACCTTC. It specifies CSVDRPVYGYTF.

This chain uses TRBV30 with TRBJ1-5, with a possible D match to TRBD1 (6 bases). Germline CDR1 is GTSNPN and CDR2 is SVGIG (reference sequence). Trimming left V 3 bases short and J 0 bases short, with 12 bases between. The CDR3 extends over 15 amino acids. This CDR3 is CAWSGTSYSNQPQHF. CDR3 nucleotides: TGTGCCTGGAGCGGGACATCTTATAGCAATCAGCCCCAGCATTTT.